One and the same sample provided the 8 T cell receptor beta chains below, sequenced in a study of blood T cell repertoires in COVID-19 (TCRdb year 2020). The method behind the library was the immunoSEQ multiplex PCR assay. This immuneACCESS table, as held by TCRdb, lists in-frame sequences with V and J called but not all clones. Of the missing ones, under half trace to an unresolved V gene in checked studies; the others have no known cause. This sample comprises about 500,000 clones, approximately 92% of them detected only once. The leading ten clones occupy over 0.7% of the sample. Sequencing input: peripheral blood. The origin of the receptors is a man between 18 and 35 years old with COVID-19, enrolled during active disease.

The V gene is TRBV6-5, the J gene TRBJ1-2; 9 nucleotides align to TRBD1. The V segment lost 4 bases and the J segment 2 bases; nucleotides outside the gene matches: 5. From germline, CDR1 is MNHEY and CDR2 SVGAGI. The CDR3 extends over 15 amino acids. The CDR3 loop is CASSSRTGVNYGYTF. The DNA of the CDR3 is TGTGCCAGCAGTTCTCGGACAGGGGTAAACTATGGCTACACCTTC.

This clone was detected once. This sequence joins TRBV7-2 and TRBJ1-6; the D is unclear. The CDR3 contains 13 residues. The ends were cut back, 5 bases at V and 5 bases at J, with 7 bases in the middle. Germline V gene data show CDR1 as SGHTA and CDR2 as FQGNSA. The CDR3 sequence: CASSSPNNSPLHF. The CDR3 DNA sequence: TGTGCCAGCAGCAGCCCCAATAATTCACCCCTCCACTTT. Full variable domain (remainder filled in from reference TRBV7-2 and TRBJ1-6): GAGVSQSPSNKVTEKGKDVELRCDPISGHTALYWYRQSLGQGLEFLIYFQGNSAPDKSGLPSDRFSAERTGGSVSTLTIQRTQQEDSAVYLCASSSPNNSPLHFGNGTRLTVT.

The V and J genes are TRBV2 and TRBJ2-3, with 12 nucleotides matching TRBD2. The germline V gene encodes CDR1 SNHLY and CDR2 FYNNEI. CDR3 length: 15 amino acids. V shed 3 bases and J 6 bases; nucleotides not matched to a gene: 4. CDR3 loop: CASSDLAGGLDTQYF. The CDR3 DNA follows: TGTGCCAGCAGTGATCTAGCGGGGGGGCTTGATACGCAGTATTTT.

The sample holds one count of this clone. The V and J genes are TRBV7-2 and TRBJ2-5; the D is unclear. The germline V and J ends were trimmed by 4 bases and 0 bases, with 9 bases remaining between them. Germline V gene data show CDR1 as SGHTA and CDR2 as FQGNSA. The length of the CDR3 is 14 residues. CDR3 nucleotide sequence: TGTGCCAGCAGCTCTAAGAGGTACCAAGAGACCCAGTACTTC. Translation gives CASSSKRYQETQYF.

The V and J genes are TRBV23-1 and TRBJ2-3, with 12 bases lining up with TRBD1. TRBV23-1 is labeled an ORF, and its function is uncertain. V lost 2 bases, J lost 0 bases, and 12 bases stayed unmatched. The CDR3 is 20 residues long. The CDR3 DNA follows: TGCGCCAGCAGTCAAGTCGCCCGGGACAGGGGGCCGATTAGCACAGATACGCAGTATTTT. Protein product: CASSQVARDRGPISTDTQYF.

The CDR3, as DNA: TGTGCCAGCAGTTTCACCCGGGGGAGCACAGATACGCAGTATTTT. It translates to CASSFTRGSTDTQYF. This sequence joins TRBV6-5 and TRBJ2-3; D might be TRBD2 (6 bases). V dropped 4 bases and J dropped 0 bases, with 11 bases sitting between them. Germline values: CDR1 MNHEY, CDR2 SVGAGI. This CDR3 has 15 residues.

This chain uses TRBV5-4 with TRBJ2-7; D possibly corresponds to TRBD2 (5 bases). With 3 bases removed from V and 6 bases from J, the gap between germline ends came to 16 bases. The germline gives CDR1 SGHNT, CDR2 YYREEE (reference sequence). The CDR3 runs to 14 residues. For the CDR3, the DNA is TGTGCCAGCAGCTCGTCCGGAGGTCGTGCCGAGCAGTACTTC. It yields the protein CASSSSGGRAEQYF.

Notes on this clone: This sample includes further DNA sequences coding for the same CDR3. This chain joins TRBV7-9 and TRBJ2-5; TRBD2 might be the D (6 bases). V lost 1 base to trimming and J lost 1 base, with 10 bases between them. Germline CDR1 and CDR2: SEHNR and FQNEAQ (reference sequence). The CDR3 is 15 residues long. CDR3 in DNA: TGTGCCAGCAGCTTAGTTGGGGGGACCCAAGAGACCCAGTACTTC. Translation: CASSLVGGTQETQYF.